The text below deals with one T cell receptor (beta chain). Its antigen is unidentified. The entry originates in a study of cytomegalovirus exposure and HLA in healthy donors. This cohort consisted of healthy bone marrow donors. The junction had 4 bases not matched to a gene; V was cut back by 1 base and J by 9 bases. Germline V gene sequence: CDR1 SGHDN, CDR2 FVKESK. The CDR3 is 13 amino acids. Study-level results: In a later analysis, parvovirus B19, influenza, CMV and Epstein-Barr virus appeared linked to several top co-occurrence clusters.

13 Jbeta primers and 60 Vbeta primers were used for the PCR. TCRdb's copy holds only in-frame clones and misses some; the assay was immunoSEQ multiplex PCR. The profile shows 120,000 or so clones, around 79% of them singletons. This TCR derives from a middle-aged woman in good health and CMV-seronegative. Sequencing was carried out using PBMCs. The gene calls are TRBV14 and TRBJ2-7; the match to TRBD1 covers 9 bases. This CDR3 is CASSQATGGAQYF. The DNA of the CDR3 is TGTGCCAGCAGCCAAGCTACAGGGGGCGCGCAGTACTTC.